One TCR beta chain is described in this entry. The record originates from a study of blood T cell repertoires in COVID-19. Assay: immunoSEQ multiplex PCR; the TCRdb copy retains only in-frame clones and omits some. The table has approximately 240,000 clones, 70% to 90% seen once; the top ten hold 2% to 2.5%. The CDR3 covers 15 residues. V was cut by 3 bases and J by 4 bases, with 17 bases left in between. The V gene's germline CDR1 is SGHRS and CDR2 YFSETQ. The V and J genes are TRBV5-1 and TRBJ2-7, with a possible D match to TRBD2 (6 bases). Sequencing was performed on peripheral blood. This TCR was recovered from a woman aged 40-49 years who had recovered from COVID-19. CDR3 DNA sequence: TGCGCCAGCAGCTCTGGGACCTACGGAGGGTACGAGCAGTACTTC. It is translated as CASSSGTYGGYEQYF. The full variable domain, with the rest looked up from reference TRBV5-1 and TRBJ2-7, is KAGVTQTPRYLIKTRGQQVTLSCSPISGHRSVSWYQQTPGQGLQFLFEYFSETQRNKGNFPGRFSGRQFSNSRSEMNVSTLELGDSALYLCASSSGTYGGYEQYFGPGTRLTVT.